These 32 T cell receptor beta chains originate from one sample sequenced in a study of T cells in Graves' hyperthyroidism and ophthalmopathy. Amplification of TCR beta CDR3 regions was performed using RNA transcripts as template. A set of HTBI primers served as the primers for a first-round RT-PCR of the TCR CDR3. TCRdb reanalysed the multiplex PCR reads using MiXCR and keeps one entry per CDR3 protein. The data hold roughly 740,000 distinct CDR3 sequences, with about 15% observed a single time. Sequenced input: blood. The source of these receptors is a young man with Graves' hyperthyroidism.

The chain couples TRBV12-3 or TRBV12-4 to TRBJ1-2, with 8 bases identical to TRBD1. The CDR3 contains 14 residues. Trimming cost V 5 bases and J 1 base; bases outside gene matches: 3. The CDR3 is CASSGTGLNYGYTF. The CDR3 DNA follows: TGTGCCAGCAGTGGGACAGGCCTTAACTATGGCTACACCTTC.

The table lists this clonotype with a few counts. The V and J genes are TRBV15 and TRBJ1-5; D not certain. Trimming shortened V by 8 bases and J by 4 bases, and 9 bases separated the two germline ends. This CDR3 is 12 amino acids long. Germline CDR1 reads LNHNV; CDR2 reads YYDKDF (reference sequence). The DNA for the CDR3 is TGTGCCACCCAATCTCCAAATCAGCCCCAGCATTTT. This gives the protein CATQSPNQPQHF.

V and J are TRBV6-1 and TRBJ1-5, with D hard to call. The V gene's germline CDR1 is MNHNS and CDR2 SASEGT. The CDR3 covers 13 residues. The germline V and J ends were trimmed by 6 bases and 9 bases, with 15 bases remaining between them. The CDR3 sequence: CASRGTALGPQHF. CDR3 DNA sequence: TGTGCCAGCAGGGGTACGGCCCTCGGGCCCCAGCATTTT.

Many counts were recorded for this clonotype. The rearrangement joins TRBV12-3 or TRBV12-4 to TRBJ1-1; a weak D match, TRBD1 (6 bases). The germline V and J ends were trimmed by 1 base and 0 bases, with 12 bases remaining between them. The CDR3 length is 16 residues. CDR3 protein: CASSLGRGGLNTEAFF. For the CDR3, the DNA is TGTGCCAGCAGTTTAGGACGGGGGGGCTTGAACACTGAAGCTTTCTTT.

The table lists this clonotype with many counts. The chain employs TRBV27 and TRBJ2-1, with D possibly matching TRBD2 (5 bases). This CDR3 is built from 13 residues. Germline V gene sequence: CDR1 MNHEY, CDR2 SMNVEV (reference sequence). Between the trimmed V and J ends, which lost 5 bases and 7 bases, there was a span of 12 bases. The CDR3 DNA follows: TGTGCCAGCAGTCTTATAGGGAGTAATGAGCAGTTCTTC. Translating it yields CASSLIGSNEQFF.

J is TRBJ2-7 and V is TRBV6-2 or TRBV6-3; 9 bases align to TRBD2. This CDR3 contains 16 residues. Germline V gene lookup returns CDR1 MNHEY and CDR2 SVGEGT. After removal of 2 bases from V and 5 bases from J, the junction contained 10 bases not matched to a gene. The CDR3 is CASSYSPGLAEDEQYF. The CDR3 DNA sequence: TGTGCCAGCAGTTACAGTCCGGGACTAGCCGAAGACGAGCAGTACTTC.

This clonotype was observed a few times. V is TRBV7-9 and J is TRBJ2-7, with 9 bases identical to TRBD1. Germline lookup yields CDR1 SEHNR and CDR2 FQNEAQ (reference sequence). CDR3 length: 17 residues. V was pared by 1 base and J by 0 bases, with 7 bases of the junction left unmatched. CDR3 DNA: TGTGCCAGCAGCTTAGGCGAGGACAGGGGCAACTCCTACGAGCAGTACTTC. Translating it yields CASSLGEDRGNSYEQYF.

Points on this clonotype: Its ends do not fully match the called genes, so a read error is possible. The genes are TRBV7-8 and TRBJ2-2, with 11 bases identical to TRBD2. CDR1 and CDR2 from the germline V gene are SGHVS and FQNEAQ. The CDR3 has 19 amino acids. For the CDR3, the DNA is TGTGCCACCAGCGTTCAAACCGGGACTAGCGGCCCGAACACCGGGGAGCTGTTTTTT. Its translation: CATSVQTGTSGPNTGELFF.

The genes are TRBV7-3 and TRBJ2-2; the D is unclear. In germline, CDR1 is SGHTA, CDR2 FQGTGA. The CDR3 is 12 amino acids. V dropped 10 bases and J dropped 5 bases, with 11 bases sitting between them. This CDR3 is CAILGGTGELFF. CDR3 bases: TGTGCCATTCTAGGCGGAACCGGGGAGCTGTTTTTT. Complete variable domain (other parts from reference TRBV7-3 and TRBJ2-2): GAGVSQTPSNKVTEKGKYVELRCDPISGHTALYWYRQSLGQGPEFLIYFQGTGAADDSGLPNDRFFAVRPEGSVSTLKIQRTERGDSAVYLCAILGGTGELFFGEGSRLTVL.

The sample holds many counts of this clonotype. J is TRBJ2-7 and V is TRBV5-1; the D is unclear. CDR1 is SGHRS and CDR2 is YFSETQ in the germline V gene. The length of the CDR3 is 13 residues. V lost 3 bases and J 6 bases, leaving 13 bases between the germline ends. The CDR3 loop reads CASSSPQGTEQYF. The CDR3, as DNA: TGCGCCAGCAGCTCCCCGCAAGGCACCGAGCAGTACTTC.

The rearrangement uses TRBV20-1 and TRBJ1-4; D uncertain. Germline V lookup: CDR1 DFQATT, CDR2 SNEGSKA (reference sequence). The CDR3 is made up of 15 amino acids. Trimming shortened V by 4 bases and J by 0 bases, and 12 bases separated the two germline ends. CDR3 nucleotide sequence: TGCAGTGCTACCTATCACGGCGCAACTAATGAAAAACTGTTTTTT. It yields the protein CSATYHGATNEKLFF.

The table lists this clonotype with many counts. The chain uses TRBV11-3 and TRBJ1-2; possible D gene TRBD1, 6 bases. Germline V gives CDR1 SGHNT, CDR2 YENEEA. The length of the CDR3 is 17 residues. Trimming took 5 bases from V and 6 from J, leaving 25 bases between them. The CDR3 bases are TGTGCCAGCAGCCCCGACGGGACAAACCCCGAAAATCATGGCTACACCTTC. Amino acids: CASSPDGTNPENHGYTF.

This clonotype has ten or more counts. J is TRBJ1-2 and V is TRBV11-2; TRBD1 matches at 8 bases. Losses at the gene ends were 5 bases for V and 7 bases for J; bases not matched to a gene: 18. In germline, CDR1 is SGHAT, CDR2 FQNNGV. The CDR3 is 17 amino acids. The CDR3 is CASSVSQGALGIVGYTF. The CDR3 DNA follows: TGTGCCAGCAGCGTATCCCAGGGGGCGTTAGGGATTGTTGGCTACACCTTC. The full variable domain, with the rest looked up from reference TRBV11-2 and TRBJ1-2, is EAGVAQSPRYKIIEKRQSVAFWCNPISGHATLYWYQQILGQGPKLLIQFQNNGVVDDSQLPKDRFSAERLKGVDSTLKIQPAKLEDSAVYLCASSVSQGALGIVGYTFGSGTRLTVV.

The rearrangement uses TRBV4-3 and TRBJ1-1, with D hard to call. CDR3 length: 15 residues. Trimming took 4 bases from V and 3 from J, leaving 15 bases between them. Germline CDR1 is LGHNA and CDR2 is YSLEER. The CDR3 DNA reads TGCGCCAGCAGCCCCCCCAGGATAGAGGACACTGAAGCTTTCTTT. The encoded protein is CASSPPRIEDTEAFF.

This clonotype was recorded a few times. V gene TRBV5-4 combines with J gene TRBJ2-3; D gene ambiguous. In germline, CDR1 is SGHNT, CDR2 YYREEE (reference sequence). The CDR3 runs to 14 residues. V shed 1 base and J shed 5 bases, with 11 bases lying between them. In DNA form, the CDR3 reads TGTGCCAGCAGCTTGACACTCTCGGGAGATACGCAGTATTTT. As protein: CASSLTLSGDTQYF.

Regarding this clonotype: The junction shows a germline mismatch at one end, possibly a read error. V and J are TRBV2 and TRBJ2-2; TRBD1 matches 10 bases. Looked up from germline, CDR1 is SNHLY and CDR2 is FYNNEI. CDR3 length equals 13 residues. CDR3 coding DNA: TGTGCCAGCAGTGAAGGCTGGACAGGGGGGCTGTTTTTT. It encodes CASSEGWTGGLFF. The entire variable domain, with the rest obtained from reference TRBV2 and TRBJ2-2, is as follows: EPEVTQTPSHQVTQMGQEVILRCVPISNHLYFYWYRQILGQKVEFLVSFYNNEISEKSEIFDDQFSVERPDGSNFTLKIRSTKLEDSAMYFCASSEGWTGGLFFGEGSRLTVL.

The genes are TRBV20-1 and TRBJ2-1, with 14 bases identical to TRBD2. CDR3 length: 15 amino acids. The V gene's germline CDR1 is DFQATT and CDR2 SNEGSKA (reference sequence). With V trimmed by 6 bases and J by 4 bases, 5 bases remained unmatched. Here the CDR3 DNA reads TGCAGTGCCGAGGGACTAGCGGGAGATTACAATGAGCAGTTCTTC. This codes for CSAEGLAGDYNEQFF.

The rearrangement joins TRBV7-8 to TRBJ2-1, with D possibly TRBD1 on 6 matching bases. CDR1 and CDR2 (germline): SGHVS, FQNEAQ. The V end was cut by 1 base, the J end by 3 bases, with 19 bases between. The CDR3 runs 18 residues. The DNA for the CDR3 is TGTGCCAGCAGCTTAGGTGTCGGCTATCAGGGGATCTACAATGAGCAGTTCTTC. Translated: CASSLGVGYQGIYNEQFF. Variable domain in full (rest from reference TRBV7-8 and TRBJ2-1): GAGVSQSPRYKVAKRGQDVALRCDPISGHVSLFWYQQALGQGPEFLTYFQNEAQLDKSGLPSDRFFAERPEGSVSTLKIQRTQQEDSAVYLCASSLGVGYQGIYNEQFFGPGTRLTVL.

This clonotype was recorded a few times. V is TRBV19 and J is TRBJ2-1; the match to TRBD2 covers 14 bases. V was clipped by 6 bases and J by 3 bases; unmatched bases: 4. The CDR3 sequence is 16 residues long. Germline lookup yields CDR1 LNHDA and CDR2 SQIVND (reference sequence). The CDR3 is CASRGLAGGFYNEQFF. The CDR3, as DNA: TGTGCCAGTAGAGGACTAGCGGGAGGTTTCTACAATGAGCAGTTCTTC. Supplemented by reference TRBV19 and TRBJ2-1, the full variable domain reads DGGITQSPKYLFRKEGQNVTLSCEQNLNHDAMYWYRQDPGQGLRLIYYSQIVNDFQKGDIAEGYSVSREKKESFPLTVTSAQKNPTAFYLCASRGLAGGFYNEQFFGPGTRLTVL.

The chain has TRBV20-1 and TRBJ1-1; 7 bases align to TRBD1. The CDR3 length is 13 residues. J gave up 2 bases and V 4 bases, and 4 bases lay outside the gene matches. CDR1 and CDR2 from the germline V gene are DFQATT and SNEGSKA (reference sequence). The CDR3: CSATRDSNTEAFF. CDR3 DNA sequence: TGCAGTGCTACCCGGGACAGCAACACTGAAGCTTTCTTT.

This clonotype was counted many times. The chain joins TRBV11-3 to TRBJ2-3; 13 bases agree with TRBD2. CDR3 size: 14 residues. The germline CDR1 and CDR2 sequences are SGHNT and YENEEA. Germline trimming cut 5 bases from V and 9 bases from J; bases unmatched to any gene: 5. As DNA, the CDR3 is TGTGCCAGCAGCGCCGGGACTAGCGGGATAACGCAGTATTTT. Protein sequence: CASSAGTSGITQYF.

This clonotype has ten or more counts. The V gene is TRBV20-1, the J gene TRBJ2-3, with D perhaps matching TRBD2 (5 bases). The CDR3 covers 13 residues. CDR1 and CDR2 from the germline V gene are DFQATT and SNEGSKA (reference sequence). The ends were cut back, 0 bases at V and 10 bases at J, with 14 bases in the middle. The CDR3 DNA follows: TGCAGTGCTAGAGACCGGACTCTCTCCCCGCAGTATTTT. Its protein product is CSARDRTLSPQYF.

This clonotype has at least ten counts. This rearrangement joins TRBV7-8 to TRBJ2-3; TRBD2 aligns across 11 bases. This CDR3 has 17 residues. Trimming removed 4 bases from V and 4 bases from J; junction bases left unmatched: 10. The germline V gene has CDR1 SGHVS and CDR2 FQNEAQ. CDR3 in DNA: TGTGCCAGCAGCTCGCGACAACTAGCGGGAGTGGCAGATACGCAGTATTTT. It translates to CASSSRQLAGVADTQYF.

The V gene is TRBV5-6, the J gene TRBJ2-6; D ambiguous. The V end was cut by 4 bases, the J end by 12 bases, with 20 bases between. CDR3 length: 15 residues. Germline V gene sequence: CDR1 SGHDT, CDR2 YYEEEE. The CDR3 DNA reads TGTGCCAGCAGCCCCCAAGGGCGTACTTGGGGCGTCCTGACTTTC. It encodes CASSPQGRTWGVLTF.

This clonotype came up a few times. The chain combines TRBV9 with TRBJ1-3; D gene unclear. The germline gives CDR1 SGDLS, CDR2 YYNGEE. The length of the CDR3 is 14 residues. V lost 0 bases, J lost 2 bases, and 6 bases lay in between. The CDR3 DNA sequence: TGTGCCAGCAGCGTAGAGGCAGCTGGAAACACCATATATTTT. Translation: CASSVEAAGNTIYF.

This clonotype has at least ten counts. The rearrangement uses TRBV28 and TRBJ1-4; D is unclear. Trimming removed 3 bases from V and 7 bases from J, with 12 bases in between. Germline CDR1 and CDR2: MDHEN and SYDVKM. The CDR3 contains 14 residues. CDR3 region: CASSFSEEGEKLFF. The CDR3 DNA is TGTGCCAGCAGTTTCTCGGAGGAGGGTGAAAAACTGTTTTTT.

The CDR3 spells CASRLGRSTGELFF. For the CDR3, the DNA is TGTGCCAGTCGCTTAGGGCGTTCCACCGGGGAGCTGTTTTTT. The chain employs TRBV28 and TRBJ2-2; D gene unclear. V shed 9 bases and J shed 4 bases, with 15 bases lying between them. CDR3 length: 14 amino acids. Per the germline V gene, CDR1 is MDHEN and CDR2 is SYDVKM.

This clonotype was detected a few times. The gene calls are TRBV3-1 and TRBJ2-3; D perhaps matches TRBD2 (6 bases). This CDR3 is 15 amino acids long. V lost 6 bases and J 0 bases, leaving 13 bases between the germline ends. Germline V CDR1 and CDR2: LGHDT, YNNKEL (reference sequence). CDR3 sequence: CASSRAGLSTDTQYF. In nucleotides, the CDR3 is TGTGCCAGCAGTCGGGCGGGACTCAGCACAGATACGCAGTATTTT.

This clonotype occurred a few times. The rearrangement links TRBV28 to TRBJ2-1; TRBD2 might be the D (6 bases). Trimming cost V 2 bases and J 4 bases, with 12 bases left between them. Germline values: CDR1 MDHEN, CDR2 SYDVKM. This CDR3 has 15 amino acids. The CDR3 DNA reads as TGTGCCAGCAGTTTAGGAGCTAGCGCGTACAATGAGCAGTTCTTC. Residues: CASSLGASAYNEQFF.

Many counts were recorded for this clonotype. The chain employs TRBV7-9 and TRBJ2-5; D unresolved. The CDR3 is 14 residues long. Germline V gene data show CDR1 as SEHNR and CDR2 as FQNEAQ (reference sequence). The V end was cut by 3 bases, the J end by 4 bases, with 12 bases between. Here the CDR3 reads CASSLFRAGETQYF. In DNA, the CDR3 is TGTGCCAGCAGCTTGTTCCGGGCTGGAGAGACCCAGTACTTC.

This clonotype was found a few times. The gene calls are TRBV19 and TRBJ2-3, with 7 bases that match TRBD2. Germline V gene sequence: CDR1 LNHDA, CDR2 SQIVND (reference sequence). The CDR3 loop spans 17 amino acids. V was pared by 3 bases and J by 0 bases, with 9 bases of the junction left unmatched. The CDR3 region is CASSIIVTSSSTDTQYF. The CDR3 nucleotides read TGTGCCAGTAGTATCATCGTGACTAGCAGTAGCACAGATACGCAGTATTTT.

This clonotype came up many times. The V and J genes are TRBV7-8 and TRBJ2-1, with D unclear. Trimming pared 5 bases from V and 1 base from J, leaving 12 bases between. CDR1 and CDR2 from the germline V gene are SGHVS and FQNEAQ. The CDR3 consists of 15 residues. The CDR3 protein is CASSPLAPSYNEQFF. In DNA, the CDR3 is TGTGCCAGCAGCCCCCTGGCGCCTTCCTACAATGAGCAGTTCTTC.